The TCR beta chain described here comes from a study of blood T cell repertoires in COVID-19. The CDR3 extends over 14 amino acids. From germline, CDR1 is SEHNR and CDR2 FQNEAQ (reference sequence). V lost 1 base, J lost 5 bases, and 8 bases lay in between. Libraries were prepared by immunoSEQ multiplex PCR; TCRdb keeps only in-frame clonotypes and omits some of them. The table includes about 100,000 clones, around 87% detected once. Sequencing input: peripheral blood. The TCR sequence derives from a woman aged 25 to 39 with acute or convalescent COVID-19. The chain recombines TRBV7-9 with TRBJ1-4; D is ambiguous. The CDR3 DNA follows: TGTGCCAGCAGCTTAGAGGGCGGGAATGAAAAACTGTTTTTT. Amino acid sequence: CASSLEGGNEKLFF.